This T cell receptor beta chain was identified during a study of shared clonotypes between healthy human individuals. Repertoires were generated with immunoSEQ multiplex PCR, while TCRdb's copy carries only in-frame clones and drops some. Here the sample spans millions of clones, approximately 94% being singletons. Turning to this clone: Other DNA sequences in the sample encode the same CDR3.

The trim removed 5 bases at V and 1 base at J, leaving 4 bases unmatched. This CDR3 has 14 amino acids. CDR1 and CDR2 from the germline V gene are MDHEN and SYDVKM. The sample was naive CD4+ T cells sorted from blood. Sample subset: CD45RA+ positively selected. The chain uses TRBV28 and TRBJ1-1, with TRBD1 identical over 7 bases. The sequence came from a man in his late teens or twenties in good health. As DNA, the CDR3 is TGTGCCAGCAGTCTTCGACAGGGGAACACTGAAGCTTTCTTT. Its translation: CASSLRQGNTEAFF.